This T cell receptor (beta chain) is from a study of T cells in Graves' hyperthyroidism and ophthalmopathy. Regions amplified from RNA transcripts were the TCR beta CDR3 regions. In the first-round RT-PCR of the TCR CDR3, the HTBI primer set was used. TCRdb itself ran the multiplex PCR reads through MiXCR, one entry per CDR3 protein. The repertoire holds under 400,000 distinct CDR3 sequences, with 13% to 15% as singletons. The CDR3 runs 14 residues. CDR1 and CDR2 from the germline V gene are MDHEN and SYDVKM. Trimming took off 7 bases at V and 4 bases at J, with 16 bases between the two ends. Sequenced: blood. This TCR was sampled from a woman between 55 and 75 years old with Graves' ophthalmopathy. The gene calls are TRBV28 and TRBJ1-2; possible D gene TRBD1, 5 bases. The chain's CDR3 is CASTPGTSGYGYTF. The CDR3 DNA follows: TGTGCCAGCACCCCCGGGACCTCTGGCTATGGCTACACCTTC.